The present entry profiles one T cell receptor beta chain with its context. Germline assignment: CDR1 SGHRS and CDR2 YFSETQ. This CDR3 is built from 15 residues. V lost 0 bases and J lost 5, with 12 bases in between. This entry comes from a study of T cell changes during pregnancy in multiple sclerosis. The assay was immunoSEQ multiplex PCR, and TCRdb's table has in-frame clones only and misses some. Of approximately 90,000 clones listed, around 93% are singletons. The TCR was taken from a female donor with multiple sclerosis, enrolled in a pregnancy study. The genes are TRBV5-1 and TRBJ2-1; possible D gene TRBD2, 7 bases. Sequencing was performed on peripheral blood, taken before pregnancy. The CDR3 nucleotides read TGCGCCAGCAGCTTGGGCGGGGGCGCGCACAATGAGCAGTTCTTC. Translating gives CASSLGGGAHNEQFF.